This record looks at one T cell receptor beta chain sequence and its context. Its target is not known. The V end lost 8 bases, the J end lost 1 base, and 12 bases lay between the germline ends. CDR1 is SNHLY, CDR2 FYNNEI, per germline. This CDR3 has 14 amino acids. Donors counted as nominally healthy when sampled, yet unrecorded immune exposures were likely. The data were taken from a study of cytomegalovirus exposure and HLA in healthy donors. Broader study findings: Reportedly, HLA-A and HLA-B alleles of most subjects were accurately predicted from TCR beta. The number of N-insertions in an Asian-associated ancestry cluster was reportedly below the roughly 700-donor mean in a later analysis. Later analysis identified several of the most significant clusters that appeared linked to common viral pathogens.

Primers for the PCR totalled 60 Vbeta and 13 Jbeta. Libraries were prepared by immunoSEQ multiplex PCR; TCRdb keeps only in-frame clonotypes and omits some of them. The sample shows 200,000 or so clones, roughly 80% of them seen only once. Specimen: PBMCs. The chain employs TRBV2 and TRBJ2-1; TRBD2 might be the D (6 bases). The sequence was collected from a girl aged 2-15 years in good health and CMV-seronegative. The CDR3 loop is CASGGGASYNEQFF. In DNA, the CDR3 is TGTGCCAGCGGAGGAGGGGCATCCTACAATGAGCAGTTCTTC.